A selection of T cell receptor beta chains follows, all from one sample in a study of blood T cell repertoires in COVID-19. The protocol was immunoSEQ multiplex PCR, while the TCRdb copy is restricted to in-frame clones and leaves out a portion. The table shows roughly 190,000 clones, with about 83% occurring only once. The specimen sequenced was peripheral blood. The receptors here all came from a woman in her 70s with active or convalescent COVID-19. The CDR3 runs from the conserved cysteine through the conserved F or W. Each record gives: D gene, J gene, clone size, V gene, CDR3 protein, CDR3 DNA. D genes are given only for firm matches. A clone size is listed for some rows: how often the clone was seen (once, few, many), or a class if it is expanded.

TRBD2 TRBJ2-7 - TRBV16 CASSQLPGLAGGTYEQYF TGTGCCAGCAGCCAATTACCCGGCCTAGCGGGAGGGACCTACGAGCAGTACTTC
TRBD2 TRBJ2-6 - TRBV7-3 CASSPEGTSGRFSGANVLTF TGTGCCAGCAGCCCAGAGGGGACTAGCGGGAGGTTCTCTGGGGCCAACGTCCTGACTTTC
- TRBJ2-3 - TRBV2 CASSYTALASTDTQYF TGTGCCAGCAGCTACACCGCTCTAGCGAGCACAGATACGCAGTATTTT
- TRBJ2-7 - TRBV27 CASSPFARVSSYEQYF TGTGCCAGCAGTCCGTTTGCCCGCGTTAGTTCCTACGAGCAGTACTTC
TRBD2 TRBJ2-2 many TRBV25-1 CASSSPREGLTGELFF TGTGCCAGCAGTAGCCCCAGGGAGGGGCTAACCGGGGAGCTGTTTTTT
- TRBJ2-2 - TRBV7-6 CASSFGGGHPGELFF TGTGCCAGCAGCTTCGGAGGGGGCCACCCCGGGGAGCTGTTTTTT
TRBD1 TRBJ2-7 - TRBV7-8 CASSFRDRGRDEQYF TGTGCCAGCAGCTTCCGGGACAGGGGGCGCGACGAGCAGTACTTC
TRBD1 TRBJ1-2 - TRBV15 CATSSDRGLNYGYTF TGTGCCACCAGCAGTGACAGGGGGCTAAACTATGGCTACACCTTC
- TRBJ2-2 - TRBV4-2 CASSQDEGEGDTGELFF TGTGCCAGCAGCCAAGACGAGGGGGAGGGGGACACCGGGGAGCTGTTTTTT
- TRBJ2-7 - TRBV28 CASSQQGLRYEQYF TGTGCCAGCAGTCAACAGGGATTGCGCTACGAGCAGTACTTC
- TRBJ1-4 - TRBV28 CASSLVYGSFEKLFF TGTGCCAGCAGTTTGGTTTACGGTTCCTTTGAAAAACTGTTTTTT
TRBD2 TRBJ2-5 - TRBV4-2 CASSQGGLQETQYF TGTGCCAGCAGCCAGGGGGGACTACAAGAGACCCAGTACTTC
- TRBJ2-7 once TRBV10-2 CASRSVYEQYF TGCGCCAGCAGGTCAGTCTACGAGCAGTACTTC
TRBD1 TRBJ1-1 - TRBV27 CASSLARGQGVTEAFF TGTGCCAGCAGCCTCGCCCGGGGACAGGGCGTCACTGAAGCTTTCTTT
TRBD1 TRBJ2-2 - TRBV19 CASDRGWTGELFF TGTGCCAGCGACAGGGGATGGACCGGGGAGCTGTTTTTT
- TRBJ2-1 - TRBV3-1/TRBV3-2 CASSENSNEQFF TGTGCCAGCAGCGAAAACAGCAATGAGCAGTTCTTC
- TRBJ2-7 once TRBV19 CASSPRARWIEQYF TGTGCCAGTAGTCCGAGGGCCCGGTGGATCGAGCAGTACTTC